One and the same sample provided the 26 T cell receptor beta chains below, sequenced in a study of cytomegalovirus exposure and HLA in healthy donors. With 60 Vbeta and 13 Jbeta primers, the PCR was carried out. Assay used: immunoSEQ multiplex PCR; TCRdb lists only in-frame clones, some missing. The clone table shows more than 40,000 clones, with the ten largest holding around 26%. Material for sequencing was PBMCs. The receptors shown here come from a man aged 35-49 years in good health and CMV-seropositive.

The genes are TRBV18 and TRBJ2-5; 7 positions agree with TRBD2. The J call may be faulty, since TRBJ2-7 better matches the DNA end. Germline V gene lookup returns CDR1 KGHSH and CDR2 LQKENI. The CDR3 contains 13 residues. For the CDR3, the DNA is TGTGCCAGCTCAGCGACTAGCTGGGACGAGCAGTACTTC. It is translated as CASSATSWDEQYF.

The chain recombines TRBV27 with TRBJ2-7, with TRBD2 matching 7 bases. Trimming took 2 bases from V and 4 from J; bases not matched to a gene: 8. From germline, CDR1 is MNHEY and CDR2 SMNVEV (reference sequence). There are 15 residues in the CDR3. CDR3 sequence (DNA): TGTGCCAGCAGTTTAGGGAGGGGCAGGGAGTACGAGCAGTACTTC. Translation gives CASSLGRGREYEQYF.

The chain employs TRBV18 and TRBJ1-5, with D hard to call. The CDR3 spans 14 residues. V gave up 6 bases and J gave up 4 bases, with 13 bases separating them. Looked up from germline, CDR1 is KGHSH and CDR2 is LQKENI. The CDR3 is CASSAGRENQPQHF. DNA of the CDR3: TGTGCCAGCTCCGCGGGGAGGGAGAATCAGCCCCAGCATTTT.

Concerning this clone itself: At the DNA level, this CDR3 is encoded by other sequences in the same sample as well. V and J are TRBV28 and TRBJ1-2; the D gene is possibly TRBD1 (5 bases). V shed 7 bases and J shed 2 bases, with 11 bases lying between them. Germline loops: CDR1 MDHEN, CDR2 SYDVKM. The CDR3 is 13 residues long. The CDR3 spells CASTLRGNYGYTF. The CDR3 DNA is TGTGCCAGCACCCTTCGGGGGAACTATGGCTACACCTTC.

The chain employs TRBV19 and TRBJ2-1, with D possibly TRBD1 on 6 matching bases. The CDR3 sequence is 13 residues long. Germline assignment: CDR1 LNHDA and CDR2 SQIVND (reference sequence). V dropped 4 bases and J dropped 5 bases, with 9 bases sitting between them. CDR3 loop: CASSRNRDNEQFF. CDR3 sequence (DNA): TGTGCCAGTAGTAGAAACAGGGACAATGAGCAGTTCTTC.

The rearrangement joins TRBV7-9 to TRBJ2-5, with 9 positions matching TRBD2. The J call may be mistaken, given a closer DNA end match to TRBJ2-7. CDR3 length: 16 amino acids. Germline assignment: CDR1 SEHNR and CDR2 FQNEAQ (reference sequence). The CDR3 DNA follows: TGTGCCAGCAGCTTTTCAAGCGGGGGGCCCGCCTACGAGCAGTACTTC. Its translation is CASSFSSGGPAYEQYF.

The rearrangement links TRBV19 to TRBJ2-1, with TRBD2 identical over 14 bases. Germline V CDR1 and CDR2: LNHDA, SQIVND (reference sequence). V gave up 4 bases and J gave up 0 bases; unmatched junction bases: 2. CDR3 size: 17 residues. CDR3 in amino acids: CASSTGTSGSSYNEQFF. The CDR3 coding sequence is TGTGCCAGTAGTACCGGGACTAGCGGGAGCTCCTACAATGAGCAGTTCTTC.

The chain links TRBV5-1 to TRBJ2-1, with TRBD2 matching 7 bases. The CDR3 consists of 13 residues. Germline CDR1 and CDR2: SGHRS and YFSETQ. The ends lost 7 bases at V and 8 bases at J; junction bases unmatched: 9. CDR3 residues: CASRRRGDDEQFF. The CDR3 region has the DNA TGCGCCAGCCGCCGACGGGGGGATGATGAGCAGTTCTTC. The variable domain in full, completed from reference TRBV5-1 and TRBJ2-1, reads KAGVTQTPRYLIKTRGQQVTLSCSPISGHRSVSWYQQTPGQGLQFLFEYFSETQRNKGNFPGRFSGRQFSNSRSEMNVSTLELGDSALYLCASRRRGDDEQFFGPGTRLTVL.

The chain employs TRBV18 and TRBJ1-1; D is uncertain. Deletions cut 5 bases from V and 7 bases from J, with 8 bases between. The CDR3 contains 11 residues. The germline CDR1 and CDR2 sequences are KGHSH and LQKENI. The CDR3 nucleotides read TGTGCCAGCTCAGGAGTAGGTGAAGCTTTCTTT. Amino acids: CASSGVGEAFF.

V is TRBV7-9 and J is TRBJ1-1, with D perhaps TRBD1 (6 bases). Trimming left V 5 bases short and J 0 bases short, with 13 bases between. Germline CDR1 and CDR2: SEHNR and FQNEAQ (reference sequence). This CDR3 spans 15 amino acids. The CDR3 sequence is CASSNAGQMNTEAFF. In DNA, the CDR3 is TGTGCCAGCAGCAACGCTGGACAGATGAACACTGAAGCTTTCTTT.

The CDR3 loop reads CASSSLRQPQHF. The CDR3, as DNA: TGTGCCAGCAGCTCCCTTCGTCAGCCCCAGCATTTT. The chain uses TRBV7-9 and TRBJ1-5; D is uncertain. The ends were cut back, 4 bases at V and 6 bases at J, with 7 bases in the middle. The length of the CDR3 is 12 residues. Germline-derived CDR1 and CDR2 are SEHNR and FQNEAQ (reference sequence).

The rearrangement links TRBV20-1 to TRBJ2-5; TRBD2 matches 7 bases. Losses at the gene ends were 8 bases for V and 5 bases for J; bases not matched to a gene: 2. CDR3 size: 10 residues. Germline lookup yields CDR1 DFQATT and CDR2 SNEGSKA (reference sequence). CDR3 sequence: CSLGGETQYF. The CDR3 DNA is TGCAGTCTGGGAGGGGAGACCCAGTACTTC.

The chain combines TRBV28 with TRBJ1-5, with a possible D match to TRBD1 (6 bases). V gave up 6 bases and J gave up 5 bases, with 14 bases separating them. The CDR3 loop spans 14 amino acids. The germline V gene has CDR1 MDHEN and CDR2 SYDVKM. CDR3 residues: CASRQTGGHQPQHF. The CDR3 nucleotides are TGTGCCAGCAGACAGACAGGAGGTCATCAGCCCCAGCATTTT.

The rearrangement joins TRBV19 to TRBJ2-7; 7 nucleotides align to TRBD1. The germline V gene has CDR1 LNHDA and CDR2 SQIVND (reference sequence). There are 13 residues in the CDR3. The V gene end was trimmed by 7 bases and the J gene end by 0 bases; junction bases not matched to a gene: 3. In DNA, the CDR3 is TGTGCCAGTAAGGACAGGAGCTCCTACGAGCAGTACTTC. Translation gives CASKDRSSYEQYF.

This chain links TRBV7-8 with TRBJ2-1; no reliable D call. CDR3 size: 13 residues. CDR1 is SGHVS and CDR2 is FQNEAQ in the germline V gene. V was trimmed by 2 bases and J by 7 bases, leaving 9 bases between them. DNA of the CDR3: TGTGCCAGCAGCTTATACTATACTAATGAGCAGTTCTTC. It codes for CASSLYYTNEQFF.

This chain uses TRBV25-1 with TRBJ2-7; no clear D. The ends were cut back, 2 bases at V and 0 bases at J, with 11 bases in the middle. The CDR3 contains 15 residues. From germline, CDR1 is MGHDK and CDR2 SYGVNS. The CDR3 loop reads CASSEAQSTSYEQYF. The CDR3 region has the DNA TGTGCCAGCAGTGAAGCACAGTCAACCTCCTACGAGCAGTACTTC.

The CDR3 DNA is TGTGCCAGCAGCGTTACCCAGGGGCGGGATACGCAGTATTTT. Translation gives CASSVTQGRDTQYF. The rearrangement joins TRBV9 to TRBJ2-3; TRBD1 might be the D (6 bases). CDR3 length: 14 residues. Germline V CDR1 and CDR2: SGDLS, YYNGEE. V lost 2 bases and J 6 bases, leaving 13 bases between the germline ends.

CDR3 nucleotides: TGTGCCAGCAGCTTAAGGGAGGGGGAGACCCAGTACTTC. Protein: CASSLREGETQYF. The chain links TRBV7-3 to TRBJ2-5; 7 positions match TRBD2. CDR3 length: 13 amino acids. From germline, CDR1 is SGHTA and CDR2 FQGTGA. Unmatched junction bases numbered 1, after V lost 1 base and J lost 5 bases.

The rearrangement links TRBV5-1 to TRBJ1-5; D perhaps matches TRBD1 (5 bases). Germline-derived CDR1 and CDR2 are SGHRS and YFSETQ. There are 13 residues in the CDR3. V lost 5 bases and J lost 5, with 11 bases in between. DNA of the CDR3: TGCGCCAGCAGTGGCGGGGCAGATCAGCCCCAGCATTTT. Amino acids: CASSGGADQPQHF. The variable domain in full, completed from reference TRBV5-1 and TRBJ1-5, reads KAGVTQTPRYLIKTRGQQVTLSCSPISGHRSVSWYQQTPGQGLQFLFEYFSETQRNKGNFPGRFSGRQFSNSRSEMNVSTLELGDSALYLCASSGGADQPQHFGDGTRLSIL.

This chain uses TRBV18 with TRBJ1-2; D uncertain. Germline CDR1 is KGHSH and CDR2 is LQKENI. This CDR3 is built from 13 residues. Trimming took off 1 base at V and 8 bases at J, with 11 bases between the two ends. The CDR3 nucleotides are TGTGCCAGCTCACCACTGCCAACGCGAGGCTACACCTTC. Amino acids: CASSPLPTRGYTF.

The chain couples TRBV6-5 to TRBJ1-3; D not resolved. The V end lost 6 bases, the J end lost 0 bases, and 12 bases lay between the germline ends. From germline, CDR1 is MNHEY and CDR2 SVGAGI. The CDR3 loop spans 15 amino acids. This CDR3 reads CASRLVGDSGNTIYF. As DNA, the CDR3 is TGTGCCAGCAGACTCGTCGGGGACTCTGGAAACACCATATATTTT.

This rearrangement joins TRBV5-6 to TRBJ2-5; 8 nucleotides agree with TRBD2. Germline assignment: CDR1 SGHDT and CDR2 YYEEEE. The CDR3 consists of 16 residues. Trimming took 0 bases from V and 4 from J; bases not matched to a gene: 8. The CDR3 protein is CASSLAFGGARETQYF. The CDR3 bases are TGTGCCAGCAGCTTGGCCTTCGGGGGGGCGAGAGAGACCCAGTACTTC.

The CDR3 region has the DNA TGCGCCAGCAGCCAAGATACGACTAGCGGTCTGTACGAGCAGTACTTC. As protein: CASSQDTTSGLYEQYF. The rearrangement links TRBV4-1 to TRBJ2-7; 9 bases align to TRBD2. V shed 0 bases, J shed 4 bases, and the junction held 7 bases outside the gene matches. From germline, CDR1 is MGHRA and CDR2 YSYEKL. The CDR3 totals 16 residues.

The chain recombines TRBV19 with TRBJ2-7; 9 nucleotides line up with TRBD2. This CDR3 spans 16 amino acids. The germline gives CDR1 LNHDA, CDR2 SQIVND (reference sequence). After removal of 5 bases from V and 5 bases from J, the junction contained 13 bases not matched to a gene. CDR3 sequence (DNA): TGTGCCAGTAGTCCCCGAGGAGCGGGAGGAAAGGACGAGCAGTACTTC. It is translated as CASSPRGAGGKDEQYF.

The genes are TRBV28 and TRBJ2-7; 7 nucleotides line up with TRBD1. With V trimmed by 6 bases and J by 0 bases, 8 bases remained unmatched. This CDR3 is built from 15 residues. The germline gives CDR1 MDHEN, CDR2 SYDVKM. In DNA, the CDR3 is TGTGCCAGCAGCTTCAACCGGGACAGCTCCTACGAGCAGTACTTC. Protein product: CASSFNRDSSYEQYF. Based on the CDR3 plus reference TRBV28 and TRBJ2-7, the full variable domain is DVKVTQSSRYLVKRTGEKVFLECVQDMDHENMFWYRQDPGLGLRLIYFSYDVKMKEKGDIPEGYSVSREKKERFSLILESASTNQTSMYLCASSFNRDSSYEQYFGPGTRLTVT.

In regard to this clone: The limits of the CDR3 on the DNA are not certain, so only TCRdb's listed CDR3 is given. The CDR3: CSVGPGTGVTFF. The rearrangement uses TRBV29-1 and TRBJ1-1; TRBD1, the table's D call, was not compared with the DNA. The CDR3 adds up to 12 amino acids, both ends counted. The germline CDR1 and CDR2 sequences are SQVTM and ANQGSEA.